The 20 T cell receptor beta chains in this list originate from one sample, sequenced in a study of T cells after yellow fever vaccination. TCRdb reanalysed the 5' RACE reads using MiXCR and keeps one entry per CDR3 protein. The table includes 400,000 to 650,000 distinct CDR3 sequences, 21% detected once. Sequenced here: PBMCs, sampled about 20 days after the first yellow fever vaccination. These TCRs come from a man aged 18 to 30 who received the YFV17D yellow fever vaccine.

The CDR3 reads CASSTWGGVTYEQYV. CDR3 DNA sequence: TGTGCCAGCAGTACATGGGGCGGAGTAACCTACGAGCAGTACGTC. The chain carries TRBV6-2 or TRBV6-3 and TRBJ2-7; D perhaps matches TRBD1 (5 bases). The germline V gene encodes CDR1 MNHEY and CDR2 SVGEGT. The V end lost 5 bases, the J end lost 2 bases, and 16 bases lay between the germline ends. The CDR3 is 15 amino acids.

The genes are TRBV19 and TRBJ2-1; 9 bases map to TRBD2. The CDR3 has 15 amino acids. Losses at the gene ends were 3 bases for V and 3 bases for J; bases not matched to a gene: 3. Germline CDR1 and CDR2: LNHDA and SQIVND (reference sequence). In DNA, the CDR3 is TGTGCCAGTAGTATGACAGCGGGGGGCTACAATGAGCAGTTCTTC. Translated: CASSMTAGGYNEQFF.

A few counts support this clonotype. The chain is built from TRBV6-2 or TRBV6-3 and TRBJ2-1; weak D call: TRBD2 (6 bases). The CDR3 spans 15 residues. With 0 bases removed from V and 9 bases from J, the gap between germline ends came to 15 bases. CDR1 is MNHEY, CDR2 SVGEGT, per germline. This chain's CDR3 is CASSYSRGGVVEQFF. The CDR3 DNA reads TGTGCCAGCAGTTACTCGAGAGGCGGGGTAGTTGAGCAGTTCTTC.

This clonotype was observed a few times. The J gene is TRBJ2-3, the V gene TRBV7-8; D perhaps matches TRBD2 (6 bases). This CDR3 has 14 residues. CDR1 is SGHVS and CDR2 is FQNEAQ in the germline V gene. Trimming shortened V by 5 bases and J by 7 bases, and 16 bases separated the two germline ends. CDR3 nucleotides: TGTGCCAGCAGCCCCCGGGACTTAACCCATACGCAGTATTTT. Residues: CASSPRDLTHTQYF.

The gene calls are TRBV21-1 and TRBJ2-7. TRBV21-1 is an annotated pseudogene. The CDR3 totals 14 residues. The CDR3 DNA is TGTGCCAGCAGCTTTCGACATAGGGTCTACGAGCAGTACGTC. Protein product: CASSFRHRVYEQYV.

This clonotype came up once. V and J are TRBV2 and TRBJ2-5; 10 bases line up with TRBD2. V was clipped by 9 bases and J by 4 bases; unmatched bases: 11. Per the germline V gene, CDR1 is SNHLY and CDR2 is FYNNEI. This CDR3 region has 15 residues. The CDR3 DNA reads as TGTGCCAGTCCCAGCGGGGGGGCCCGGGCAGAGACCCAGTACTTC. Its protein is CASPSGGARAETQYF.

This chain uses TRBV6-5 with TRBJ1-5; 9 positions agree with TRBD1. CDR1 is MNHEY and CDR2 is SVGAGI in the germline V gene. V was clipped by 4 bases and J by 3 bases; unmatched bases: 7. This CDR3 comprises 16 residues. This chain's CDR3 is CASSSPWDRDNQPQHF. The CDR3 DNA reads TGTGCCAGCAGTTCCCCCTGGGACAGGGACAATCAGCCCCAGCATTTT.

This clonotype has a count of ten or more. The chain carries TRBV5-1 and TRBJ1-4; perhaps TRBD1 as D (5 bases). Per the germline V gene, CDR1 is SGHRS and CDR2 is YFSETQ. The V end was cut by 4 bases, the J end by 4 bases, with 11 bases between. The CDR3 contains 14 residues. CDR3 DNA: TGCGCCAGCAGCCCGGACACCAATAATGAAAAACTGTTTTTT. This translates into CASSPDTNNEKLFF. The full variable domain, completed using reference TRBV5-1 and TRBJ1-4, is KAGVTQTPRYLIKTRGQQVTLSCSPISGHRSVSWYQQTPGQGLQFLFEYFSETQRNKGNFPGRFSGRQFSNSRSEMNVSTLELGDSALYLCASSPDTNNEKLFFGSGTQLSVL.

A note on this clonotype: The CDR3 ends on some other residue instead of the conserved phenylalanine or tryptophan, so this is likely a read error. V and J are TRBV5-4 and TRBJ2-7; tentative D call: TRBD1 (7 bases). This CDR3 is built from 14 residues. Germline V gene sequence: CDR1 SGHNT, CDR2 YYREEE (reference sequence). V lost 4 bases and J 3 bases, leaving 14 bases between the germline ends. The CDR3 DNA sequence: TGTGCCAGCAGCCCACCAGGGGGAGGCTACGAGCAGTACTAC. As protein: CASSPPGGGYEQYY.

J is TRBJ2-3 and V is TRBV7-9; no definite D call. V was trimmed by 11 bases and J by 4 bases, leaving 7 bases between them. The germline CDR1 and CDR2 sequences are SEHNR and FQNEAQ (reference sequence). The CDR3 runs 10 residues. The CDR3 region has the DNA TGTGCCGCCTGGGCAGATACGCAGTATTTT. Translation gives CAAWADTQYF.

V is TRBV7-2 and J is TRBJ2-1; 7 bases map to TRBD2. The ends lost 5 bases at V and 4 bases at J; junction bases unmatched: 11. The CDR3 is 16 residues long. CDR1 SGHTA and CDR2 FQGNSA come from the germline V gene. CDR3 amino acids: CASSGRGAGRYNEQFF. The DNA for the CDR3 is TGTGCCAGCAGCGGGCGCGGAGCGGGGAGGTACAATGAGCAGTTCTTC.

This clonotype was counted a few times. The chain carries TRBV20-1 and TRBJ1-1; TRBD1 matches at 7 bases. Per the germline V gene, CDR1 is DFQATT and CDR2 is SNEGSKA (reference sequence). The J segment lost 4 bases and the V segment lost 4 bases, leaving 9 bases of the junction unmatched. The CDR3 is 14 residues long. The CDR3 loop reads CSATRQGGGTEAFF. DNA for the CDR3: TGCAGTGCTACACGGCAGGGGGGGGGCACTGAAGCTTTCTTT.

V is TRBV4-3 and J is TRBJ1-6, with D tentatively TRBD1 (5 bases). This CDR3 has 16 residues. CDR1 and CDR2 from the germline V gene are LGHNA and YSLEER. The V gene lost 0 bases and the J gene lost 10 bases, with 16 bases spanning the gap. The CDR3 DNA follows: TGCGCCAGCAGCCAAGATAGCAGGGCAGGGATCTCACCCCTCCACTTT. Amino acid sequence: CASSQDSRAGISPLHF.

The CDR3 sequence is CASSYFGLADHPYEQYF. CDR3 bases: TGTGCCAGCAGTTACTTTGGACTAGCGGACCACCCCTACGAGCAGTACTTC. V and J are TRBV6-5 and TRBJ2-7; TRBD2 agrees at 10 bases. With 1 base clipped from V and 2 bases from J, the junction kept 8 bases outside the gene matches. This CDR3 has 17 residues. Germline CDR1 MNHEY, CDR2 SVGAGI.

The chain is built from TRBV4-2 and TRBJ1-1, with 8 nucleotides matching TRBD1. The CDR3 length is 16 residues. The J segment lost 5 bases and the V segment lost 1 base, leaving 9 bases of the junction unmatched. Germline V CDR1 and CDR2: LGHNA, YNFKEQ. The CDR3 loop reads CASSQATGELSTEAFF. The CDR3 DNA reads TGTGCCAGCAGCCAAGCGACAGGGGAATTGAGTACTGAAGCTTTCTTT.

This clonotype was found a few times. The rearrangement uses TRBV18 and TRBJ1-1; D uncertain. Trimming cost V 2 bases and J 1 base, with 11 bases left between them. There are 15 residues in the CDR3. Germline V CDR1 and CDR2: KGHSH, LQKENI. CDR3 nucleotide sequence: TGTGCCAGCTCACCAGCCTCAGGTTCGAACACTGAAGCTTTCTTT. This gives the protein CASSPASGSNTEAFF.

A few counts support this clonotype. J is TRBJ2-1 and V is TRBV6-1; TRBD1 might be the D (6 bases). This CDR3 region has 15 residues. Germline CDR1 is MNHNS and CDR2 is SASEGT. Deletions cut 5 bases from V and 7 bases from J, with 18 bases between. CDR3 loop: CASSLGGTLRNEQFF. Here the CDR3 DNA reads TGTGCCAGCAGTCTAGGGGGAACGTTGAGGAATGAGCAGTTCTTC.

The chain employs TRBV2 and TRBJ1-5; D remains unclear. Germline lookup yields CDR1 SNHLY and CDR2 FYNNEI. This CDR3 is 14 amino acids long. V lost 6 bases and J lost 7, with 16 bases in between. CDR3 amino acids: CASSASRGPQPQHF. In nucleotides, the CDR3 is TGTGCCAGCAGCGCCTCTAGAGGGCCGCAGCCCCAGCATTTT.

A single count supports this clonotype. The chain carries TRBV19 and TRBJ2-5, with D possibly called TRBD1 or TRBD2 (6 bases each). V lost 6 bases, J lost 5 bases, and 22 bases lay in between. Germline lookup yields CDR1 LNHDA and CDR2 SQIVND (reference sequence). The CDR3 is 16 amino acids. CDR3 amino acids: CASSTTPQGGKETQYF. CDR3 DNA sequence: TGTGCCAGTAGCACAACTCCACAGGGAGGCAAGGAGACCCAGTACTTC.

This clonotype was observed a handful of times. The chain joins TRBV4-2 to TRBJ2-7; D is unclear. Germline lookup yields CDR1 LGHNA and CDR2 YNFKEQ. The germline V and J ends were trimmed by 0 bases and 5 bases, with 8 bases remaining between them. The CDR3 runs to 13 residues. CDR3 sequence (DNA): TGTGCCAGCAGCCAAGATGGCCTCCACGAGCAGTACTTC. It specifies CASSQDGLHEQYF.